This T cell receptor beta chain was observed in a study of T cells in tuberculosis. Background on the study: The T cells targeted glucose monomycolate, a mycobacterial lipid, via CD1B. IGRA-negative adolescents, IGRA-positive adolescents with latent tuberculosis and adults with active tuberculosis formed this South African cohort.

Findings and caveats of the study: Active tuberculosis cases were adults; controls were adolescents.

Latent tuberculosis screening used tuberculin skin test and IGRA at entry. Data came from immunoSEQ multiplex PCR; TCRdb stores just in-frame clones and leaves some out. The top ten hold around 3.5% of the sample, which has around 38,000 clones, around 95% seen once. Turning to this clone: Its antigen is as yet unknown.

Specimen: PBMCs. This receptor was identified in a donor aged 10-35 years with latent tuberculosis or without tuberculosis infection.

The CDR3 DNA sequence: TGTGCCAGCAGCGTAGATCCGGGACAGGGAATTTTGAACGAGCAGTACTTC. Encoded protein: CASSVDPGQGILNEQYF. The chain is built from TRBV9 and TRBJ2-7; TRBD1 matches at 9 bases. Germline V gene sequence: CDR1 SGDLS, CDR2 YYNGEE. This CDR3 contains 17 residues. The V segment lost 0 bases and the J segment 5 bases; nucleotides outside the gene matches: 12.